Listed below are T cell receptor beta chains from one sample, sequenced in a study of cytomegalovirus exposure and HLA in healthy donors. TCRdb's copy holds only in-frame clones and misses some; the assay was immunoSEQ multiplex PCR. The profile shows more than 95,000 clones, approximately 89% of them singletons. Sequenced input: PBMCs. The receptors were sampled from a man aged 18 to 30 in good health and CMV-seronegative. Each CDR3 is given with its conserved first and last residue. Each record gives: clone size, CDR3 length, D gene, J gene, V gene, CDR3 protein, CDR3 DNA. D genes are given only for firm matches. Size is omitted from some rows. Given values are once, few, many or a class for expanded clones.

. 16 TRBD2 TRBJ2-7 TRBV11-2 CASSYAGTSGTYEQYF TGTGCCAGCAGCTACGCCGGGACTAGCGGGACCTACGAGCAGTACTTC
. 13 . TRBJ2-5 TRBV28 CASETGKQETQYF TGTGCCAGTGAAACAGGGAAGCAAGAGACCCAGTACTTC
. 15 . TRBJ1-5 TRBV4-1 CASSRQVDSNQPQHF TGCGCCAGCAGCCGACAGGTTGATAGCAATCAGCCCCAGCATTTT
. 14 TRBD1 TRBJ1-2 TRBV11-3 CASSPGQPKGGYTF TGTGCCAGCAGCCCGGGACAGCCAAAAGGAGGCTACACCTTC
. 14 . TRBJ2-5 TRBV11-3 CASSLEQAQETQYF TGTGCCAGCAGCTTAGAGCAGGCCCAAGAGACCCAGTACTTC
. 13 TRBD1 TRBJ1-1 TRBV7-9 CASSSRDSPEAFF TGTGCCAGCAGCTCTAGGGACAGCCCAGAAGCTTTCTTT
once 15 TRBD2 TRBJ2-1 TRBV6-5 CASSRGLVREGEQFF TGTGCCAGCAGCCGGGGACTAGTTAGGGAAGGTGAGCAGTTCTTC
once 13 . TRBJ2-5 TRBV10-3 CAISGDMQETQYF TGTGCCATCAGTGGTGACATGCAAGAGACCCAGTACTTC
. 14 TRBD1 TRBJ2-1 TRBV9 CASSEGQGADEQFF TGTGCCAGCAGCGAAGGACAGGGGGCAGATGAGCAGTTCTTC
. 15 . TRBJ1-2 TRBV27 CASSSGQSNNYGYTF TGTGCCAGCAGTTCCGGACAGTCAAACAACTATGGCTACACCTTC
. 15 TRBD1 TRBJ2-7 TRBV5-1 CASSSRQGGAYEQYF TGCGCCAGCAGCTCTCGACAGGGTGGAGCCTACGAGCAGTACTTC
. 13 . TRBJ2-7 TRBV30 CAWRGQGRYEQYF TGTGCCTGGAGGGGTCAGGGCAGGTACGAGCAGTACTTC
. 15 . TRBJ2-2 TRBV2 CASALPLGSTGELFF TGTGCCAGCGCCCTACCGTTGGGGAGCACCGGGGAGCTGTTTTTT
. 16 . TRBJ2-1 TRBV11-2 CASSLPFGRRRPDQFF TGTGCCAGCAGCTTACCATTCGGGCGGAGGAGGCCGGACCAGTTCTTC
. 16 . TRBJ1-2 TRBV7-2 CASSPSLGGLIYGYTF TGTGCCAGCAGCCCATCCCTGGGGGGGTTAATCTATGGCTACACCTTC
. 13 TRBD1 TRBJ1-2 TRBV10-3 CAIRQGQGGGYTF TGTGCCATCAGACAGGGACAGGGTGGTGGCTACACCTTC
. 15 . TRBJ2-1 TRBV7-2 CASSPDRTIYNEQFF TGTGCCAGCAGCCCAGACAGGACCATCTACAATGAGCAGTTCTTC
. 17 TRBD2 TRBJ2-3 TRBV5-1 CASSLEGLAGDIDTQYF TGCGCCAGCAGCTTGGAGGGACTAGCGGGAGACATAGATACGCAGTATTTT
. 15 . TRBJ2-3 TRBV29-1 CSAVPRLSATDTQYF TGCAGCGCGGTACCTAGGTTATCGGCGACAGATACGCAGTATTTT
. 13 . TRBJ2-7 TRBV25-1 CASSDGLFLEQYF TGTGCCAGCAGTGACGGACTGTTCCTCGAGCAGTACTTC
. 16 . TRBJ1-5 TRBV7-2 CASSLGGLTSNQPQHF TGTGCCAGCAGCTTAGGTGGACTTACAAGCAATCAGCCCCAGCATTTT
. 13 . TRBJ2-1 TRBV9 CASSVDTLNEQFF TGTGCCAGCAGCGTAGACACCCTCAATGAGCAGTTCTTC
. 16 . TRBJ2-3 TRBV21-1 CASSKVAGRFTDTQYF TGTGCCAGCAGCAAAGTGGCGGGACGGTTCACAGATACGCAGTATTTT
. 15 . TRBJ1-6 TRBV4-3 CASSRGRQINSPLHF TGCGCCAGCAGCCGGGGCAGGCAGATTAATTCACCCCTCCACTTT
. 13 TRBD2 TRBJ2-7 TRBV6-5 CASRAGGPREQYF TGTGCCAGCAGGGCGGGAGGGCCAAGAGAGCAGTACTTC
once 14 . TRBJ2-2 TRBV30 CAWSIVTDTGELFF TGTGCCTGGAGTATTGTGACAGACACCGGGGAGCTGTTTTTT
many 16 . TRBJ2-7 TRBV6-5 CASSYSPFRGFGEQYF TGTGCCAGCAGTTACTCCCCGTTTAGAGGGTTTGGCGAGCAGTACTTC
. 16 . TRBJ1-2 TRBV7-2 CASSLVNSVAADGYTF TGTGCCAGCAGCTTAGTAAATTCGGTGGCCGCGGATGGCTACACCTTC
. 12 . TRBJ2-7 TRBV7-6 CASSQGGHEQYF TGTGCCAGCAGCCAAGGGGGTCACGAGCAGTACTTC
. 16 . TRBJ2-1 TRBV11-3 CASSLELGTAYNEQFF TGTGCCAGCAGCTTAGAATTGGGCACGGCCTACAATGAGCAGTTCTTC
. 15 . TRBJ2-3 TRBV30 CAWSVIQGHTDTQYF TGTGCCTGGAGTGTAATCCAGGGGCACACAGATACGCAGTATTTT
. 16 TRBD2 TRBJ2-2 TRBV9 CASKGTGTSGTGELFF TGTGCCAGCAAGGGAACCGGGACTAGCGGGACCGGGGAGCTGTTTTTT
. 16 TRBD1 TRBJ2-2 TRBV19 CASRHGQGASPGELFF TGTGCCAGTAGACATGGACAGGGGGCCTCTCCGGGGGAGCTGTTTTTT
. 15 . TRBJ2-2 TRBV18 CASSPLDSYTGELFF TGTGCCAGCTCACCCCTCGACAGCTACACCGGGGAGCTGTTTTTT
. 15 . TRBJ1-1 TRBV6-5 CASSYSRRMNTEAFF TGTGCCAGCAGTTACTCGAGGAGAATGAACACTGAAGCTTTCTTT
once 12 . TRBJ2-5 TRBV2 CASRTVRETQYF TGTGCCAGCCGGACAGTCAGAGAGACCCAGTACTTC
. 15 TRBD2 TRBJ2-1 TRBV11-2 CASSLAAGVFYEQFF TGTGCCAGCAGCTTAGCCGCGGGAGTCTTCTATGAGCAGTTCTTC
few 13 . TRBJ1-5 TRBV7-2 CASSLTGNQPQHF TGTGCCAGCAGCTTGACAGGCAATCAGCCCCAGCATTTT
. 16 TRBD2 TRBJ2-5 TRBV4-3 CASSQDLTGGQETQYF TGCGCCAGCAGCCAAGATCTAACGGGGGGCCAAGAGACCCAGTACTTC
. 14 TRBD2 TRBJ2-5 TRBV5-1 CASRVAGGQETQYF TGCGCCAGCAGGGTTGCGGGGGGGCAAGAGACCCAGTACTTC
. 15 TRBD1 TRBJ2-7 TRBV18 CASSPGTGGSYEQYF TGTGCCAGCTCCCCAGGGACAGGGGGATCCTACGAGCAGTACTTC
. 15 . TRBJ1-5 TRBV27 CASSLGAGNNQPQHF TGTGCCAGCAGTTTGGGGGCTGGAAACAATCAGCCCCAGCATTTT
. 16 TRBD2 TRBJ2-3 TRBV28 CASSLGRWGGAGTQYF TGTGCCAGCAGTTTAGGACGGTGGGGGGGAGCGGGAACGCAGTATTTT
. 14 . TRBJ1-2 TRBV5-1 CASSPDSNGYGYTF TGCGCCAGCAGCCCGGACTCAAACGGCTATGGCTACACCTTC
. 16 TRBD1 TRBJ1-2 TRBV28 CASLLNRGRGNYGYTF TGTGCCAGCCTTTTAAACAGGGGACGGGGGAACTATGGCTACACCTTC
. 16 TRBD2 TRBJ2-5 TRBV27 CASSIWGGGPQETQYF TGTGCCAGCAGCATATGGGGGGGAGGGCCCCAAGAGACCCAGTACTTC
. 14 . TRBJ2-3 TRBV5-1 CASVSDRVTDTQYF TGCGCCAGCGTTTCGGACAGAGTCACAGATACGCAGTATTTT
. 16 . TRBJ1-4 TRBV7-9 CASSVHPESLNEKLFF TGTGCCAGCAGCGTCCACCCTGAGTCCCTTAATGAAAAACTGTTTTTT
. 15 . TRBJ1-6 TRBV28 CASSLWRADNSPLHF TGTGCCAGCAGTTTATGGCGGGCTGATAATTCACCCCTCCACTTT
. 15 TRBD1 TRBJ1-2 TRBV11-2 CASSLGTGGRRGYTF TGTGCCAGCAGCTTGGGGACAGGGGGCCGACGAGGCTACACCTTC
. 14 TRBD1 TRBJ2-7 TRBV6-1 CATHRDREIDEQYF TGTGCCACGCACAGGGACAGGGAGATAGACGAGCAGTACTTC
many 14 TRBD1 TRBJ1-3 TRBV6-5 CASRPTGGRNTIYF TGTGCCAGCAGACCGACAGGGGGTAGAAACACCATATATTTT
. 16 TRBD1 TRBJ1-2 TRBV30 CAWRRPGTGGSGGYTF TGTGCCTGGAGAAGACCCGGGACAGGGGGCTCAGGGGGCTACACCTTC